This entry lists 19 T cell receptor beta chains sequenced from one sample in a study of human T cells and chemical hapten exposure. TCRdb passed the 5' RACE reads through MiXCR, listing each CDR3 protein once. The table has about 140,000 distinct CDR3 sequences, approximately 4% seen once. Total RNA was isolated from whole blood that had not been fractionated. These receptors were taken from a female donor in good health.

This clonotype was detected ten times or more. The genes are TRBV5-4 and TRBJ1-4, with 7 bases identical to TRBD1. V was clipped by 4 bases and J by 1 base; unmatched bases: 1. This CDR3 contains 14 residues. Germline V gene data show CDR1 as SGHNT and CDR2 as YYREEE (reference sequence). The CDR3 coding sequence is TGTGCCAGCAGCGGGACAGTAACTAATGAAAAACTGTTTTTT. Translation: CASSGTVTNEKLFF.

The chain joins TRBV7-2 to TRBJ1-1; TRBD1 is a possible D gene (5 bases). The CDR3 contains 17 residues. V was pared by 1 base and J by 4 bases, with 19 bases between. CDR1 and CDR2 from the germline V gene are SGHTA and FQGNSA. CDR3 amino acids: CASSLVGADRWGTEAFF. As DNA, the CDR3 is TGTGCCAGCAGCTTAGTAGGGGCAGACCGTTGGGGCACTGAAGCTTTCTTT.

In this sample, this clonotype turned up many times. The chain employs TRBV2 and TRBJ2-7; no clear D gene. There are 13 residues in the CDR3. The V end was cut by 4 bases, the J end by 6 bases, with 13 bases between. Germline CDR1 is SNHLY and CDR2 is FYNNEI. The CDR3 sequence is CASSVLQSGEQYF. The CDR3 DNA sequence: TGTGCCAGCAGTGTTCTACAGTCCGGCGAGCAGTACTTC. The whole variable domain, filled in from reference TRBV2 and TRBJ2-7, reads EPEVTQTPSHQVTQMGQEVILRCVPISNHLYFYWYRQILGQKVEFLVSFYNNEISEKSEIFDDQFSVERPDGSNFTLKIRSTKLEDSAMYFCASSVLQSGEQYFGPGTRLTVT.

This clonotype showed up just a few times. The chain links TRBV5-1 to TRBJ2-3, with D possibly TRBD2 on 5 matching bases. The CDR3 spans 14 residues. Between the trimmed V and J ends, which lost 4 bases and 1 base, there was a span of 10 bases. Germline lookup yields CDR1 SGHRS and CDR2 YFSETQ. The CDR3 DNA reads TGCGCCAGCAGCGAGAGAGCGGGCACAGATACGCAGTATTTT. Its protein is CASSERAGTDTQYF.

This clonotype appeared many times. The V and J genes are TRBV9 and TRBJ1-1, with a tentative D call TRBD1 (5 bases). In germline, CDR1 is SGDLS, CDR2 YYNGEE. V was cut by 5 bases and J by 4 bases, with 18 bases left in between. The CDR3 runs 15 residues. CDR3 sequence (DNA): TGTGCCAGCAGTCCCGAAGGGAGGGGAGGCACTGAAGCTTTCTTT. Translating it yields CASSPEGRGGTEAFF.

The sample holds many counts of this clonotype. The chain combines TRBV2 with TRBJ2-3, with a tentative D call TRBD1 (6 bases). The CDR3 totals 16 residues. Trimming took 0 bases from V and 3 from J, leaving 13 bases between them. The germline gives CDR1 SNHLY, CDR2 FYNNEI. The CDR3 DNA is TGTGCCAGCAGTGAAGCGCTCTACAGGGAGACAGATACGCAGTATTTT. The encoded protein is CASSEALYRETDTQYF.

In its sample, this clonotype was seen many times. The CDR3: CASSLIGAGQPQHF. Written as DNA, the CDR3 is TGTGCCAGCAGCTTGATAGGGGCAGGACAGCCCCAGCATTTT. V gene TRBV5-5 combines with J gene TRBJ1-5; D is perhaps TRBD1 (5 bases). This CDR3 contains 14 residues. V was trimmed by 1 base and J by 7 bases, leaving 12 bases between them. Germline-derived CDR1 and CDR2 are SGHKS and YYEKEE (reference sequence).

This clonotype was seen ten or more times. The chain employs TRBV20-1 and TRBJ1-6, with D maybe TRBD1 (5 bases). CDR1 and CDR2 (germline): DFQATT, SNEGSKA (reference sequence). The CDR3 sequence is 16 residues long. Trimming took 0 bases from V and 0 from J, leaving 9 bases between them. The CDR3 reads CSARDEGSSYNSPLHF. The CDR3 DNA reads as TGCAGTGCTAGAGATGAGGGGAGCTCCTATAATTCACCCCTCCACTTT.

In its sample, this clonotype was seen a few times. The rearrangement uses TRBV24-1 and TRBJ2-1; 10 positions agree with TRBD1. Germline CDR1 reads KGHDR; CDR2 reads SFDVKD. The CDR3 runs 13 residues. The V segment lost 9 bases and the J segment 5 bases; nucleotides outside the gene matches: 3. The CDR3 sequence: CATGQGDNNEQFF. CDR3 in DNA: TGTGCCACCGGACAGGGGGATAACAATGAGCAGTTCTTC.

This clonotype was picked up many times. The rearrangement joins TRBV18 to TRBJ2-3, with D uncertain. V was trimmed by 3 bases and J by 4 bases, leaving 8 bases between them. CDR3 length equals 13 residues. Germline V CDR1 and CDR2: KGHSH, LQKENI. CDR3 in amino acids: CASSPNSPDTQYF. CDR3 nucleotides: TGTGCCAGCTCACCCAACTCCCCAGATACGCAGTATTTT.

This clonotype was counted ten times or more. In DNA, the CDR3 is TGCAGTGCTAGTTTTGACTGCCAAGAGACCCAGTACTTC. This gives the protein CSASFDCQETQYF. The chain combines TRBV20-1 with TRBJ2-5; the D is unclear. This CDR3 spans 13 amino acids. The V gene's germline CDR1 is DFQATT and CDR2 SNEGSKA (reference sequence). V was pared by 3 bases and J by 1 base, with 9 bases between.

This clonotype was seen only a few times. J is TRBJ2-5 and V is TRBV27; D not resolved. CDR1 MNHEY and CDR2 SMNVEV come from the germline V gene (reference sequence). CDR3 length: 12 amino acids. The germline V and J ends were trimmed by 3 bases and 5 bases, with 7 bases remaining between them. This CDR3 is CASSFVGETQYF. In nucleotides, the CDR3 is TGTGCCAGCAGTTTCGTCGGGGAGACCCAGTACTTC.

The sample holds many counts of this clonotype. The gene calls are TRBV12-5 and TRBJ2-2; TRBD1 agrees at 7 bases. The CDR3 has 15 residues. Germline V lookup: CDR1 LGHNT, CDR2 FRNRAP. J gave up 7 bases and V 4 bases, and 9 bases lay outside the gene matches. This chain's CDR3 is CASGSQTGNIGELFF. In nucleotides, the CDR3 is TGTGCTAGTGGTTCCCAGACAGGGAATATCGGGGAGCTGTTTTTT.

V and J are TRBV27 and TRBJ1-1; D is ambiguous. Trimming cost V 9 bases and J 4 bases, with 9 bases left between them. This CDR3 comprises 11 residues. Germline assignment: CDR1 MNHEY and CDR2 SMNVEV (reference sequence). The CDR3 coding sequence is TGTGCCAGGACACGGGGCACTGAAGCTTTCTTT. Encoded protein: CARTRGTEAFF.

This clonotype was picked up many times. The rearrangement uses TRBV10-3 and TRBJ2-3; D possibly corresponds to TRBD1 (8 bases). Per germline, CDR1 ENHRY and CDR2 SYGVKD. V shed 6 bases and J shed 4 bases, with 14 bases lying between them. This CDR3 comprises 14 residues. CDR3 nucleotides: TGTGCCATCAGGAGGACAGGGAGGGCAGATACGCAGTATTTT. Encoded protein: CAIRRTGRADTQYF.

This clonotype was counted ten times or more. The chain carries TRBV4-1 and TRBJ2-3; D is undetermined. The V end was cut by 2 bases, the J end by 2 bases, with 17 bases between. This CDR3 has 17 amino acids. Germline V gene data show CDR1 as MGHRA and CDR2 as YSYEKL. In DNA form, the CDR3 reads TGCGCCAGCAGCCAAATCGGCGTTCAACGGCCCACAGATACGCAGTATTTT. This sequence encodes CASSQIGVQRPTDTQYF.

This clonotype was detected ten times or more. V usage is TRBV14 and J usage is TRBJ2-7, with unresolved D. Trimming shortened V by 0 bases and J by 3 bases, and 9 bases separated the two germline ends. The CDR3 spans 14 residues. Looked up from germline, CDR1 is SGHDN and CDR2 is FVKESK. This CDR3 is CASSQETTYYEQYF. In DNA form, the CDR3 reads TGTGCCAGCAGCCAAGAAACAACCTACTACGAGCAGTACTTC.

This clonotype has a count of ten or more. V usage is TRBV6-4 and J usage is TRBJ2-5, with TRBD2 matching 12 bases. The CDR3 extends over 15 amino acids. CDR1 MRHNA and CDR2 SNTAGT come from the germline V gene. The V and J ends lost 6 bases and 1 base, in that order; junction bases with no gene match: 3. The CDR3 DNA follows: TGTGCCAGCAGCCCGACTAGCGGGAGCCAAGAGACCCAGTACTTC. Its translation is CASSPTSGSQETQYF.

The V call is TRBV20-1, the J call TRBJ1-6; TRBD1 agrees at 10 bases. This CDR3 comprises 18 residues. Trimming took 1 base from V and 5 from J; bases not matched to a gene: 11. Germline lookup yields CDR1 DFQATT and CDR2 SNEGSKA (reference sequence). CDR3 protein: CSARALGTGEFDNSPLHF. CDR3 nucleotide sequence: TGCAGTGCTAGAGCCCTCGGGACAGGGGAATTCGATAATTCACCCCTCCACTTT.